This T cell receptor (beta chain) was captured by sequencing in a study of OX40 agonist ivuxolimab in advanced cancers. Germline V gene data show CDR1 as SEHNR and CDR2 as FQNEAQ (reference sequence). The CDR3 totals 14 residues. The V gene end was trimmed by 6 bases and the J gene end by 3 bases; junction bases not matched to a gene: 4. Assay: immunoSEQ multiplex PCR; the TCRdb copy retains only in-frame clones and omits some. The table includes 45,000 to 65,000 clones, approximately 83% detected once. The sequencing used CD4+ or CD8+ T cells sorted from blood, collected in a trial of the OX40 agonist ivuxolimab. This chain joins TRBV7-9 and TRBJ2-7; 11 positions match TRBD1. The TCR comes from an adult with an advanced solid tumor such as melanoma, head and neck, liver or kidney cancer. CDR3 sequence reads: CASSRTGGNYEQYF. The CDR3, as DNA: TGTGCCAGCAGTCGGACAGGGGGCAACTACGAGCAGTACTTC.